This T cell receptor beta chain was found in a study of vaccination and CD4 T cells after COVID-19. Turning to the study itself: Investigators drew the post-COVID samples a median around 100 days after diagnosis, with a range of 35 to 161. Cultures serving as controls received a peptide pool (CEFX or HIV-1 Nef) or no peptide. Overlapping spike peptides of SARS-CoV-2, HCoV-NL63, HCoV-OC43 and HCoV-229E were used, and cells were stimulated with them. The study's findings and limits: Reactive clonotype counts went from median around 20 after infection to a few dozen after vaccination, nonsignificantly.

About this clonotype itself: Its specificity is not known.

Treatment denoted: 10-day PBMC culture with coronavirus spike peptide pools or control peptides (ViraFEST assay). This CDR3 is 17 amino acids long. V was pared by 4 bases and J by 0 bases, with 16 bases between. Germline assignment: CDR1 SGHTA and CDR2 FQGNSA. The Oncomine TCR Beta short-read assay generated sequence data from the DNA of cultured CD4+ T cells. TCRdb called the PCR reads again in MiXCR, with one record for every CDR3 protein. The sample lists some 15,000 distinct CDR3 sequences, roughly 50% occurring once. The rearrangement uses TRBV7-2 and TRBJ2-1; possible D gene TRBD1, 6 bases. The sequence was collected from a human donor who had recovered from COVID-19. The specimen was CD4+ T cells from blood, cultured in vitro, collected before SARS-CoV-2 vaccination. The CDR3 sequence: CASSWPRDTSSYNEQFF. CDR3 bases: TGTGCCAGCAGCTGGCCCCGGGACACTAGCTCCTACAATGAGCAGTTCTTC.